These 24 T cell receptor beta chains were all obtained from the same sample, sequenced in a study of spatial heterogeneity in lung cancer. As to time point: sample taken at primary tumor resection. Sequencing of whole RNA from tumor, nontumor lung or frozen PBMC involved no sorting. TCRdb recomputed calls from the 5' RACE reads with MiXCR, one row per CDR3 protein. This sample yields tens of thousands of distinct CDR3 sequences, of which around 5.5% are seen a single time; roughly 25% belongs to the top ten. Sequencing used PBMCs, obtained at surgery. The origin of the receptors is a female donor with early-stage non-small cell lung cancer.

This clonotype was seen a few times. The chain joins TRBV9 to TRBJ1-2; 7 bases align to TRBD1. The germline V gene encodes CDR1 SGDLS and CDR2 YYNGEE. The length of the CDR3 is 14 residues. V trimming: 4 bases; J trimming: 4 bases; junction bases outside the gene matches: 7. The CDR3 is CASSSRGVSYGYTF. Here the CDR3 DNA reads TGTGCCAGCAGCTCCAGGGGGGTTAGCTATGGCTACACCTTC.

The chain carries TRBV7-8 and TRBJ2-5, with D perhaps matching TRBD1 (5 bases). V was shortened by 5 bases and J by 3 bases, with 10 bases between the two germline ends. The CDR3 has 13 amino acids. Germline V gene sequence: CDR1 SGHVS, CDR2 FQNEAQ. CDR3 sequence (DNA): TGTGCCAGCAGCCCCGACAGCGAAGAGACCCAGTACTTC. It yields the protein CASSPDSEETQYF.

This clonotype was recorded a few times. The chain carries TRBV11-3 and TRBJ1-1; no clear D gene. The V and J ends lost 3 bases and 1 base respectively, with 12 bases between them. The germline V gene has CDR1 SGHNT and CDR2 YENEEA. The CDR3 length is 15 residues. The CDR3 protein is CASSLDGSPNTEAFF. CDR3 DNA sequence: TGTGCCAGCAGCTTGGACGGGAGTCCGAACACTGAAGCTTTCTTT. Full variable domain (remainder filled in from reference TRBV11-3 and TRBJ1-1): EAGVVQSPRYKIIEKKQPVAFWCNPISGHNTLYWYLQNLGQGPELLIRYENEEAVDDSQLPKDRFSAERLKGVDSTLKIQPAELGDSAVYLCASSLDGSPNTEAFFGQGTRLTVV.

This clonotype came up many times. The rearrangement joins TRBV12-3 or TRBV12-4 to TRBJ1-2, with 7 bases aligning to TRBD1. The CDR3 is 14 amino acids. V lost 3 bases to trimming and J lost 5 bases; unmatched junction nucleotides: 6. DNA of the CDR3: TGTGCCAGCAGTTTGTTCAGGGGGAATTATGGCTACACCTTC. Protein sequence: CASSLFRGNYGYTF.

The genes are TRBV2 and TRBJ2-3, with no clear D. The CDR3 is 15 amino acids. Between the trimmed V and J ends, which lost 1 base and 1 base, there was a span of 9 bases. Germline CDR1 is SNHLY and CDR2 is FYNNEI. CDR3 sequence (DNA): TGTGCCAGCAGTGAAGGAGGCCGCCGCACAGATACGCAGTATTTT. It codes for CASSEGGRRTDTQYF.

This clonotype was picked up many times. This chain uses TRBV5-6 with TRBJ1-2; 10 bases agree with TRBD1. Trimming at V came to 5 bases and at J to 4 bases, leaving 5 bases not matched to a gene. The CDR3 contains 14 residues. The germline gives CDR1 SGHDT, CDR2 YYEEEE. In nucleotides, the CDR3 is TGTGCCAGCAGGACAGGGGGCGGTGGCTATGGCTACACCTTC. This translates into CASRTGGGGYGYTF. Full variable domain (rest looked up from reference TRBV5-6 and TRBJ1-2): DAGVTQSPTHLIKTRGQQVTLRCSPKSGHDTVSWYQQALGQGPQFIFQYYEEEERQRGNFPDRFSGHQFPNYSSELNVNALLLGDSALYLCASRTGGGGYGYTFGSGTRLTVV.

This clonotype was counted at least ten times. CDR3 nucleotides: TGTGCCATCAGTGGGAACAGGGACACCGGGGAGCTGTTTTTT. This translates into CAISGNRDTGELFF. V and J are TRBV10-3 and TRBJ2-2; a weak D match, TRBD1 (6 bases). The germline V gene has CDR1 ENHRY and CDR2 SYGVKD. The CDR3 length is 14 residues. The V gene lost 4 bases and the J gene lost 3 bases, with 9 bases spanning the gap.

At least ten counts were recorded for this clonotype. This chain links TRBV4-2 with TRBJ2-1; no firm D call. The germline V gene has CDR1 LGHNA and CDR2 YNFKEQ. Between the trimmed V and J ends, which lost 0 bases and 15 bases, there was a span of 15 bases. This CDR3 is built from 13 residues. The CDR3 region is CASSQDQVSSPFF. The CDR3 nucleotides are TGTGCCAGCAGCCAAGATCAAGTTAGCTCCCCGTTCTTC.

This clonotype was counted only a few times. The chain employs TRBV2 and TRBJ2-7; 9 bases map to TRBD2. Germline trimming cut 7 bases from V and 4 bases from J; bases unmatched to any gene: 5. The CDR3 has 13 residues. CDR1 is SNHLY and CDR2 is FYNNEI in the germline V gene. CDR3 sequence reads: CASNKRGEYEQYF. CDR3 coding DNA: TGTGCCAGCAACAAGCGGGGGGAGTACGAGCAGTACTTC. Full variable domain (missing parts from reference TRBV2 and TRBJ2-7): EPEVTQTPSHQVTQMGQEVILRCVPISNHLYFYWYRQILGQKVEFLVSFYNNEISEKSEIFDDQFSVERPDGSNFTLKIRSTKLEDSAMYFCASNKRGEYEQYFGPGTRLTVT.

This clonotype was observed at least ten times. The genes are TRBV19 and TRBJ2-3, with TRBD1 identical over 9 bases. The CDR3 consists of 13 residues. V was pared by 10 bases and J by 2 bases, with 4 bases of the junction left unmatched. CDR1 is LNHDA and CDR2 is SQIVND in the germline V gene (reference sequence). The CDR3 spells CATRTGVTDTQYF. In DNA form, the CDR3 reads TGTGCCACTCGGACAGGGGTCACAGATACGCAGTATTTT.

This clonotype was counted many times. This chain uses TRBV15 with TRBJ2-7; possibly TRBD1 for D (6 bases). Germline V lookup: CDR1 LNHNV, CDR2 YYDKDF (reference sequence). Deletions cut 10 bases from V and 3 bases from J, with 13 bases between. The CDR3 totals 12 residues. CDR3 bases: TGTGCCATCGCGACCAGGGGCTACGAGCAGTACTTC. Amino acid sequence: CAIATRGYEQYF.

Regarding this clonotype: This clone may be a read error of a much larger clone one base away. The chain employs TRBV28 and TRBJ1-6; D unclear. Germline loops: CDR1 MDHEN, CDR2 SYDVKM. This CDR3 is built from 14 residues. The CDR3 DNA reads TGTGACAGCAGTTTATTAGCTTATAATTCACCCCTCCACTTT. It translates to CDSSLLAYNSPLHF. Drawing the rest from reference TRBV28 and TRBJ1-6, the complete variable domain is DVKVTQSSRYLVKRTGEKVFLECVQDMDHENMFWYRQDPGLGLRLIYFSYDVKMKEKGDIPEGYSVSREKKERFSLILESASTNQTSMYLCDSSLLAYNSPLHFGNGTRLTVT.

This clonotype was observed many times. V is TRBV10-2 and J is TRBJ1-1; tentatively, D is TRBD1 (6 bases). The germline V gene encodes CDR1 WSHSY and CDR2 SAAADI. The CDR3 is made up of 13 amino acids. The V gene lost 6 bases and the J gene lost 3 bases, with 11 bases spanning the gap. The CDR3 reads CASRERGDTEAFF. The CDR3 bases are TGCGCCAGCAGGGAGAGGGGGGACACTGAAGCTTTCTTT.

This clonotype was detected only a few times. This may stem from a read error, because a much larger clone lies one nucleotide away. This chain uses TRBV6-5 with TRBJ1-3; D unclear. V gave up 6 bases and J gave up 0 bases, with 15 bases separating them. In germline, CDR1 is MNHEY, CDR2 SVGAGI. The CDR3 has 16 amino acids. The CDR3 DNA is TGTGCCAGCAGCCTGGCAGTAACCGGCTCTGGAAACACCATATATTTT. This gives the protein CASSLAVTGSGNTIYF.

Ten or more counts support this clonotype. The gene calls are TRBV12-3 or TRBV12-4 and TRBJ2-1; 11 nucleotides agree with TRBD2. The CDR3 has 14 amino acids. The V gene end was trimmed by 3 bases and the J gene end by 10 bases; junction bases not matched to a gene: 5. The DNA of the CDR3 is TGTGCCAGCAGTTTTAGCGGGGGGGGCAGAGAGCAGTTCTTC. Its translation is CASSFSGGGREQFF.

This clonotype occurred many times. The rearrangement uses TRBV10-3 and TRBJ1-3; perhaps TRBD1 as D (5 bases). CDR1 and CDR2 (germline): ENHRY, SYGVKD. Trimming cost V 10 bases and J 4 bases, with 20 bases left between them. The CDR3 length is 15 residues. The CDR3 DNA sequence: TGTGCCACCACGGGGGGGACCCACGGGGGAAACACCATATATTTT. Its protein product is CATTGGTHGGNTIYF.

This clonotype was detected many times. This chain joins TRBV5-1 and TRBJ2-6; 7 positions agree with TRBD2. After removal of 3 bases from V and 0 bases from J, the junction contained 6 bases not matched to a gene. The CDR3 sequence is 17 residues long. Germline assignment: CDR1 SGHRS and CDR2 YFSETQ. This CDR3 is CASSSIAGSSGANVLTF. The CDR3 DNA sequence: TGCGCCAGCAGCTCGATAGCGGGTAGCTCTGGGGCCAACGTCCTGACTTTC.

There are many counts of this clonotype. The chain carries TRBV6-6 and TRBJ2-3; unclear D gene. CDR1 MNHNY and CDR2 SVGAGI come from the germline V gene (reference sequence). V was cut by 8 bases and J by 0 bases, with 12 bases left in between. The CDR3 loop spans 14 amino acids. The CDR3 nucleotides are TGTGCCAGCGGGAACGCGGACAGCACAGATACGCAGTATTTT. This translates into CASGNADSTDTQYF.

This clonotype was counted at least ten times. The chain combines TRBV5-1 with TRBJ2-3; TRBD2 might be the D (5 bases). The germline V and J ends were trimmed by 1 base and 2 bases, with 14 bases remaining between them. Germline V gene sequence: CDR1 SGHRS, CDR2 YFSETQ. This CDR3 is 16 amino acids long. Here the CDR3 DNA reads TGCGCCAGCAGCTTGAGGGCGACGGGGTCCACAGATACGCAGTATTTT. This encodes CASSLRATGSTDTQYF.

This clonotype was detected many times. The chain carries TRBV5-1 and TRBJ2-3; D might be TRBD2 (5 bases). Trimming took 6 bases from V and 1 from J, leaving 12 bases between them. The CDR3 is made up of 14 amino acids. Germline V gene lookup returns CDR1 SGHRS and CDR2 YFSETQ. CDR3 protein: CASKVEGGTDTQYF. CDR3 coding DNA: TGCGCCAGCAAGGTCGAGGGAGGCACAGATACGCAGTATTTT.

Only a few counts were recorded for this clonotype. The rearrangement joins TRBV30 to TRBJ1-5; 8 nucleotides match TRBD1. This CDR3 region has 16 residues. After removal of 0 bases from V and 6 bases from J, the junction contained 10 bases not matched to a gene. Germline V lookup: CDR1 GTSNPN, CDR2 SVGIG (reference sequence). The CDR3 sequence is CAWSVLEQGGGQPQHF. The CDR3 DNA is TGTGCCTGGAGTGTACTGGAACAGGGGGGCGGTCAGCCCCAGCATTTT.

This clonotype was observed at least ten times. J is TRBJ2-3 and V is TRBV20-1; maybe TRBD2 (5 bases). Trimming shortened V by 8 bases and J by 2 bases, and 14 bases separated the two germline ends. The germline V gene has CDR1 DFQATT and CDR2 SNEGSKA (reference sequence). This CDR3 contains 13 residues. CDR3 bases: TGCAGTCCCAGAGGAGGCGACACAGATACGCAGTATTTT. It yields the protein CSPRGGDTDTQYF.

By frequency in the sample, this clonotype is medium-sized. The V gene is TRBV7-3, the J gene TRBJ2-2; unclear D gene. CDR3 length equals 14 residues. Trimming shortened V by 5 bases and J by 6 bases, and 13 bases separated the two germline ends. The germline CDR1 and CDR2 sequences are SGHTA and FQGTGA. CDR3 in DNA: TGTGCCAGCAGCGCGACACTTCAGGCCGGGGAGCTGTTTTTT. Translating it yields CASSATLQAGELFF. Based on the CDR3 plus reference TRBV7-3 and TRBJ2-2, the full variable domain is GAGVSQTPSNKVTEKGKYVELRCDPISGHTALYWYRQSLGQGPEFLIYFQGTGAADDSGLPNDRFFAVRPEGSVSTLKIQRTERGDSAVYLCASSATLQAGELFFGEGSRLTVL.

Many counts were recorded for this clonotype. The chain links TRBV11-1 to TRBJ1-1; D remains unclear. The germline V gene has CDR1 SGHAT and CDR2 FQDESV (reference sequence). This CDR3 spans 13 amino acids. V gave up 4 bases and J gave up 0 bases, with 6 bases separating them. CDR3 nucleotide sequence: TGTGCCAGCAGCTCTAAAGTGAACACTGAAGCTTTCTTT. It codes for CASSSKVNTEAFF.